This TCR beta chain originates from a study of CD8+CD57+ T cells in acquired aplastic anemia. For the study at large: DNA from sorted CD4+ and CD8+ cells averaged approximately 3.2 ug.

Between the trimmed V and J ends, which lost 0 bases and 3 bases, there was a span of 9 bases. Per the germline V gene, CDR1 is LGHNA and CDR2 is YSLEER. This CDR3 has 14 residues. There are many counts of this clonotype. TCR beta VDJ combinations and CDR3 sequences were profiled from genomic DNA. One entry per CDR3 protein, called by TCRdb with MiXCR from the reads. This sample has a few hundred thousand distinct CDR3 sequences; 65% to 80% occur once, and the top ten carry less than 4%. This clonotype was sampled from a human donor in good health, serving as a control. V is TRBV4-3 and J is TRBJ2-7; perhaps TRBD2 as D (6 bases). Sequences were obtained from sorted CD4+, CD8+, or CD8+CD57+ T cells (not recorded which) from PBMCs. The CDR3 protein is CASSQDRGNYEQYF. The CDR3 bases are TGCGCCAGCAGCCAAGATCGGGGGAACTACGAGCAGTACTTC.